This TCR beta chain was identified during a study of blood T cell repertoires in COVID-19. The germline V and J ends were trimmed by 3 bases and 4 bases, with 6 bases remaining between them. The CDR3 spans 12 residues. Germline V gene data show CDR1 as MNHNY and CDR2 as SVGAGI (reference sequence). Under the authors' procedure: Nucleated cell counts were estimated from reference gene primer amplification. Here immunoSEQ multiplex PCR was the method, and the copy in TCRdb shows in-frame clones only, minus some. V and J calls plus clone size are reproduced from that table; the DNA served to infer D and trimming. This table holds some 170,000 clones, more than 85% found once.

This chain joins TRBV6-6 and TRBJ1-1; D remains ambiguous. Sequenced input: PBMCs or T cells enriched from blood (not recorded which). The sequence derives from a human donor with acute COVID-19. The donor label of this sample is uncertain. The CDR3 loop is CASSYVGTEAFF. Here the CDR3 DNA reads TGTGCCAGCAGTTATGTCGGCACTGAAGCTTTCTTT.